This T cell receptor (beta chain) was retrieved from a study of T cell responses to AZD1222 COVID-19 vaccine. Germline lookup yields CDR1 SNHLY and CDR2 FYNNEI. The ends were cut back, 7 bases at V and 1 base at J, with 16 bases in the middle. This CDR3 comprises 15 residues. The table came from immunoSEQ multiplex PCR; TCRdb's copy has only in-frame clones and leaves some out. The sample holds 85,000 to 110,000 clones, around 91% seen once. The chain has TRBV2 and TRBJ1-1, with D hard to call. This material consisted of peripheral blood, taken on day 0 of AZD1222 vaccination. The clonotype was recovered from an adult in good health. The CDR3 bases are TGTGCCAGCACTCTAATAGGTCTGGGGAACACTGAAGCTTTCTTT. It translates to CASTLIGLGNTEAFF.